One T cell receptor beta chain is described in this entry. Its antigen is still unknown. Preparation of TRB cDNA libraries relied on 5' RACE carrying UMI labels. TCRdb reprocessed the 5' RACE reads, with one entry per CDR3 protein and no DNA. The sample yields about 110,000 distinct CDR3 sequences, of which the top ten take up approximately 0.37%. At around 300,000 cells each, triplicate sorts were carried out for each CD8+ T cell subset. The data derive from a study of CXCR3-negative and CXCR3-positive naive CD8 T cells. Study-level points and caveats: Naive cells, whether CXCR3-negative or CXCR3-positive, had similar TRBV-TRBJ usage, while memory cells differed. Against CXCR3-negative naive cells, CXCR3-positive naive cells showed more hydrophobic TRB CDR3s.

The CDR3 runs to 13 residues. CDR1 SGHTA and CDR2 FQGTGA come from the germline V gene. The chain recombines TRBV7-3 with TRBJ2-3; TCRdb gives TRBD2 as the D gene, but with no DNA this cannot be confirmed. The clonotype was recovered from a human donor in good health. Some clones in this sample may be carry-over from other donors' samples. The sample comprised naive CXCR3+ CD8+ T cells from blood. Sample subset: CD45RO-CCR7+CD27+CD95- naive CD8+ T cells expressing CXCR3 (TNR3+). The CDR3: CASSLALLDTQYF.